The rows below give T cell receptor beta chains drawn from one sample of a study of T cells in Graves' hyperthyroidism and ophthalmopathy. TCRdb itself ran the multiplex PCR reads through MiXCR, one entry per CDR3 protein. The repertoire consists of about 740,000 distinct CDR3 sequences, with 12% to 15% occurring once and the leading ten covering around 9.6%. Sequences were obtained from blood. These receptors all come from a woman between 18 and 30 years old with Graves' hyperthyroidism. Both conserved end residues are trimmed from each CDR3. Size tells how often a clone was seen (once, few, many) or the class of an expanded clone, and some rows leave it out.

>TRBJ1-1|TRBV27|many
ASSDRGVGNTEAF
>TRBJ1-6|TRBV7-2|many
ASSLTPGLGNSPLH
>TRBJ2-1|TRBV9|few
ASSGLPGQGAIYNEQF
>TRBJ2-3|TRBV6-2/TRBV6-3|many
ASSDRRGDTQY
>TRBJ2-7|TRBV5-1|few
ASSRPGLAGGPSSYEQY
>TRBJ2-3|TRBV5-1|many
ASSPLAGLDTQY
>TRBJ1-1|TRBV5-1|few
ASSLDTREAF
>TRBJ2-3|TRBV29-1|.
SVEALHTDTQY
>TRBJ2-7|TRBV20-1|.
SANQREGRVPYEQY
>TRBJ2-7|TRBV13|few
ASSLAAGFHEQY